These 25 T cell receptor beta chains share one sample of origin, sequenced in a study of graft-versus-host responses after intestinal transplantation. Profiled with immunoSEQ multiplex PCR; TCRdb holds only in-frame clones, not every one. The table includes almost 20,000 clones, 86% detected once. The sample here was PBMCs, taken around 230 days after intestinal transplant. The receptors were sampled from a human patient who received an intestinal transplant, so some T cells may come from the graft donor.

The chain has TRBV7-9 and TRBJ2-3, with unresolved D. V was cut by 4 bases and J by 0 bases, with 8 bases left in between. Germline assignment: CDR1 SEHNR and CDR2 FQNEAQ (reference sequence). The CDR3 is 14 residues long. Written as DNA, the CDR3 is TGTGCCAGCAGCTATGGACCTAGCACAGATACGCAGTATTTT. This sequence encodes CASSYGPSTDTQYF. Looking up the rest from reference TRBV7-9 and TRBJ2-3 gives the full variable domain: DTGVSQNPRHKITKRGQNVTFRCDPISEHNRLYWYRQTLGQGPEFLTYFQNEAQLEKSRLLSDRFSAERPKGSFSTLEIQRTEQGDSAMYLCASSYGPSTDTQYFGPGTRLTVL.

The V and J genes are TRBV19 and TRBJ2-7; a possible D gene is TRBD2 (5 bases). Germline CDR1 reads LNHDA; CDR2 reads SQIVND (reference sequence). This CDR3 has 15 amino acids. V dropped 3 bases and J dropped 2 bases, with 14 bases sitting between them. Here the CDR3 DNA reads TGTGCCAGTAGTATGGGTCGGGGAAGAACCTACGAGCAGTACTTC. It encodes CASSMGRGRTYEQYF.

The chain recombines TRBV4-2 with TRBJ1-3; no clear D gene. Trimming shortened V by 1 base and J by 3 bases, and 13 bases separated the two germline ends. This CDR3 has 16 residues. In germline, CDR1 is LGHNA, CDR2 YNFKEQ. This CDR3 reads CASSQGGVLGGNTIYF. The CDR3 DNA sequence: TGTGCCAGCAGCCAAGGGGGAGTTTTAGGTGGAAACACCATATATTTT.

The chain joins TRBV5-1 to TRBJ1-3, with D uncertain. Germline loops: CDR1 SGHRS, CDR2 YFSETQ. The CDR3 length is 16 residues. The V end lost 0 bases, the J end lost 4 bases, and 14 bases lay between the germline ends. CDR3 in DNA: TGCGCCAGCAGCTTGGATGGAGGGAATTCAGGAAACACCATATATTTT. Encoded protein: CASSLDGGNSGNTIYF. The variable domain in full, completed from reference TRBV5-1 and TRBJ1-3, reads KAGVTQTPRYLIKTRGQQVTLSCSPISGHRSVSWYQQTPGQGLQFLFEYFSETQRNKGNFPGRFSGRQFSNSRSEMNVSTLELGDSALYLCASSLDGGNSGNTIYFGEGSWLTVV.

V usage is TRBV5-1 and J usage is TRBJ2-2; possibly TRBD2 for D (5 bases). Per germline, CDR1 SGHRS and CDR2 YFSETQ. The CDR3 has 15 residues. The V end lost 4 bases, the J end lost 6 bases, and 16 bases lay between the germline ends. DNA for the CDR3: TGCGCCAGCAGCGAACCTAGCATCGGCCCCGGGGAGCTGTTTTTT. It specifies CASSEPSIGPGELFF.

This chain connects TRBV6-1 to TRBJ1-2; TRBD1 is a possible D gene (6 bases). Germline-derived CDR1 and CDR2 are MNHNS and SASEGT. The CDR3 extends over 12 amino acids. V lost 8 bases, J lost 7 bases, and 14 bases lay in between. The CDR3 nucleotides are TGTGCCAGCCTAGGGGGGGTTAGTGGCTACACCTTC. This translates into CASLGGVSGYTF.

V is TRBV6-5 and J is TRBJ2-1, with a possible D match to TRBD2 (5 bases). V was pared by 6 bases and J by 4 bases, with 10 bases between. This CDR3 spans 13 amino acids. Per germline, CDR1 MNHEY and CDR2 SVGAGI. CDR3 in DNA: TGTGCCAGCAGCCCCGGGGTTTACAATGAGCAGTTCTTC. Its protein product is CASSPGVYNEQFF.

The genes are TRBV7-2 and TRBJ1-3, with D unresolved. Trimming stripped 1 base from V and 6 bases from J, with 10 bases between. There are 14 residues in the CDR3. From germline, CDR1 is SGHTA and CDR2 FQGNSA. CDR3 region: CASSLGPNVNTIYF. CDR3 sequence (DNA): TGTGCCAGCAGCTTAGGACCAAACGTAAACACCATATATTTT.

This clone was found a few times. The chain is built from TRBV6-5 and TRBJ2-1; D possibly uses TRBD1 or TRBD2 (6 bases each). The CDR3 spans 11 residues. In germline, CDR1 is MNHEY, CDR2 SVGAGI. The V and J ends lost 7 bases and 15 bases respectively, with 16 bases between them. In DNA form, the CDR3 reads TGTGCCAGCAAAGGGGGGCTTGGGTCGTTCTTC. Translated: CASKGGLGSFF.

J is TRBJ1-2 and V is TRBV6-5; D is uncertain. V was cut by 8 bases and J by 7 bases, with 14 bases left in between. There are 12 residues in the CDR3. Germline CDR1 is MNHEY and CDR2 is SVGAGI. CDR3 sequence (DNA): TGTGCCAGCGGGGAGGCAGCCGCTGGCTACACCTTC. Translation gives CASGEAAAGYTF.

The chain couples TRBV7-3 to TRBJ1-2, with D possibly matching TRBD1 (5 bases). Germline CDR1 is SGHTA and CDR2 is FQGTGA. The CDR3 extends over 13 amino acids. Trimming shortened V by 1 base and J by 6 bases, and 9 bases separated the two germline ends. CDR3 protein: CASSLRQGHGYTF. The CDR3 coding sequence is TGTGCCAGCAGCTTAAGGCAGGGCCATGGCTACACCTTC.

In its sample, this clone was seen a few times. The rearrangement links TRBV6-1 to TRBJ2-3; D remains ambiguous. V was trimmed by 0 bases and J by 4 bases, leaving 20 bases between them. Germline CDR1 MNHNS, CDR2 SASEGT. The CDR3 is 18 residues long. CDR3 nucleotides: TGTGCCAGCAGTGAAGCTAAGACACCTCGAGGTGTAGCAGATACGCAGTATTTT. Residues: CASSEAKTPRGVADTQYF.

The chain couples TRBV11-2 to TRBJ2-7; the match to TRBD2 covers 8 bases. This CDR3 is 16 amino acids long. The germline gives CDR1 SGHAT, CDR2 FQNNGV. Trimming removed 6 bases from V and 0 bases from J; junction bases left unmatched: 10. The CDR3 nucleotides are TGTGCCAGCAGTCTTAGCCGGGGGGGGAGCTCCTACGAGCAGTACTTC. Translated: CASSLSRGGSSYEQYF.

The chain is built from TRBV4-1 and TRBJ2-2, with 10 bases that match TRBD2. The V gene end was trimmed by 1 base and the J gene end by 7 bases; junction bases not matched to a gene: 3. The CDR3 is 15 amino acids. CDR1 MGHRA and CDR2 YSYEKL come from the germline V gene. In DNA, the CDR3 is TGCGCCAGCAGCCAAGTGGGACTAGCGATCGGGGAGCTGTTTTTT. This sequence encodes CASSQVGLAIGELFF.

This chain links TRBV14 with TRBJ2-5; TRBD2 matches 11 bases. V trimming: 3 bases; J trimming: 6 bases; junction bases outside the gene matches: 9. This CDR3 is built from 16 residues. The germline CDR1 and CDR2 sequences are SGHDN and FVKESK. The CDR3 DNA follows: TGTGCCAGCAGCCACAATAGCGGGGGGGCCCGGAAGACCCAGTACTTC. This sequence encodes CASSHNSGGARKTQYF.

Concerning this clone: Germline and junction disagree at one end, which may indicate a read error. The V call is TRBV10-3, the J call TRBJ1-1; the D gene is possibly TRBD1 (5 bases). The CDR3 runs 17 residues. The germline gives CDR1 ENHRY, CDR2 SYGVKD. The CDR3 reads CAISLLGDPMANSEAFF. CDR3 nucleotides: TGTGCCATCAGCCTTCTGGGGGATCCCATGGCGAACTCTGAAGCTTTCTTT.

V gene TRBV6-1 combines with J gene TRBJ2-5; 8 nucleotides agree with TRBD1. Gene TRBJ2-7 matches the end of the DNA better, so the J call may be wrong. The CDR3 loop spans 15 amino acids. Germline values: CDR1 MNHNS, CDR2 SASEGT. The CDR3 reads CASKPGTGLSYEQYF. The DNA for the CDR3 is TGTGCCAGCAAACCCGGGACAGGCCTCTCCTACGAGCAGTACTTC.

The V and J genes are TRBV7-7 and TRBJ2-1; D possibly corresponds to TRBD2 (5 bases). The CDR3 totals 15 residues. Germline CDR1 and CDR2: SSHAT and FNYEAQ (reference sequence). V lost 4 bases and J lost 8, with 18 bases in between. For the CDR3, the DNA is TGTGCCAGCAGCTCTCAACTAGGGTTAAACGATGAGCAGTTCTTC. Its translation: CASSSQLGLNDEQFF.

V and J are TRBV6-5 and TRBJ2-7; a weak D match, TRBD1 (5 bases). The CDR3 length is 13 residues. Germline V lookup: CDR1 MNHEY, CDR2 SVGAGI. The ends were cut back, 9 bases at V and 2 bases at J, with 14 bases in the middle. CDR3 nucleotide sequence: TGTGCCAGTACCGCAGGGTTCCCCTACGAGCAGTACTTC. It yields the protein CASTAGFPYEQYF.

This clone was observed a single time. The chain is built from TRBV6-5 and TRBJ2-1; the D call may be TRBD1 or TRBD2 (5 bases each). Looked up from germline, CDR1 is MNHEY and CDR2 is SVGAGI. V lost 6 bases, J lost 7 bases, and 19 bases lay in between. The CDR3 consists of 15 residues. The CDR3 bases are TGTGCCAGCAGCCCCCGGGGCCCGTATAGGAATGAGCAGTTCTTC. Translated: CASSPRGPYRNEQFF.

V is TRBV7-9 and J is TRBJ1-1; D remains ambiguous. Germline V gives CDR1 SEHNR, CDR2 FQNEAQ (reference sequence). The CDR3 is 11 amino acids. V was cut by 4 bases and J by 11 bases, with 11 bases left in between. The CDR3 sequence: CASSSVTPAFF. DNA for the CDR3: TGTGCCAGCAGCTCAGTGACGCCGGCTTTCTTT.

The chain recombines TRBV5-6 with TRBJ1-1; 7 positions agree with TRBD1. The CDR3 is made up of 17 amino acids. V dropped 4 bases and J dropped 1; count of bases not matched to a gene: 13. Germline V gives CDR1 SGHDT, CDR2 YYEEEE. CDR3 in DNA: TGTGCCAGCAGCAAACCGACCGGGACAGAAAAGAACACTGAAGCTTTCTTT. Protein: CASSKPTGTEKNTEAFF.

The chain recombines TRBV7-6 with TRBJ2-3, with 10 bases fitting TRBD1. V lost 5 bases, J lost 5 bases, and 16 bases stayed unmatched. From germline, CDR1 is SGHVS and CDR2 FNYEAQ. This CDR3 spans 18 amino acids. The CDR3 DNA is TGTGCCAGCAGCGCAACACTACCGGGACAGGGGCGTTTAGATACGCAGTATTTT. Translated, it gives CASSATLPGQGRLDTQYF.

V is TRBV19 and J is TRBJ2-3; 10 positions match TRBD2. The CDR3 is 15 amino acids. The germline CDR1 and CDR2 sequences are LNHDA and SQIVND (reference sequence). V trimming: 2 bases; J trimming: 5 bases; junction bases outside the gene matches: 4. Written as DNA, the CDR3 is TGTGCCAGTAGTATAAGCGGGGGGGCCGGAGATACGCAGTATTTT. Its translation is CASSISGGAGDTQYF.

The V and J genes are TRBV5-6 and TRBJ1-4; the D is unclear. The germline V gene encodes CDR1 SGHDT and CDR2 YYEEEE. The CDR3 is made up of 12 amino acids. Deletions cut 0 bases from V and 7 bases from J, with 4 bases between. The CDR3, as DNA: TGTGCCAGCAGCTTGGGACGTGAAAAACTGTTTTTT. It yields the protein CASSLGREKLFF. Using reference TRBV5-6 and TRBJ1-4 for the parts outside the CDR3, the full variable domain is DAGVTQSPTHLIKTRGQQVTLRCSPKSGHDTVSWYQQALGQGPQFIFQYYEEEERQRGNFPDRFSGHQFPNYSSELNVNALLLGDSALYLCASSLGREKLFFGSGTQLSVL.